This T cell receptor (beta chain) came from a study of cytomegalovirus exposure and HLA in healthy donors. Findings and caveats of the study: Presence/absence analyses treated sequencing depth as roughly uniform across donors. Information on immune exposure was restricted to one variable (CMV serostatus). A link between a missense DCLRE1C variant and TCR beta V- and J-gene trimming emerged from a later analysis.

The V end was cut by 2 bases, the J end by 8 bases, with 15 bases between. This CDR3 is 14 amino acids long. CDR1 KGHSH and CDR2 LQKENI come from the germline V gene. Researchers ran the PCR with 60 Vbeta and 13 Jbeta primers. The assay was immunoSEQ multiplex PCR, and TCRdb's table has in-frame clones only and misses some. This table has roughly 100,000 clones, around two thirds appearing once. About this clone itself: Its antigen is currently unknown.

The chain links TRBV18 to TRBJ1-1; no clear D gene. The receptor was derived from a woman between 50 and 59 years old in good health and CMV-seronegative. The source material was PBMCs. CDR3 bases: TGTGCCAGCTCACCAGGTACAGAACACGTGGAAGCTTTCTTT. Residues: CASSPGTEHVEAFF.